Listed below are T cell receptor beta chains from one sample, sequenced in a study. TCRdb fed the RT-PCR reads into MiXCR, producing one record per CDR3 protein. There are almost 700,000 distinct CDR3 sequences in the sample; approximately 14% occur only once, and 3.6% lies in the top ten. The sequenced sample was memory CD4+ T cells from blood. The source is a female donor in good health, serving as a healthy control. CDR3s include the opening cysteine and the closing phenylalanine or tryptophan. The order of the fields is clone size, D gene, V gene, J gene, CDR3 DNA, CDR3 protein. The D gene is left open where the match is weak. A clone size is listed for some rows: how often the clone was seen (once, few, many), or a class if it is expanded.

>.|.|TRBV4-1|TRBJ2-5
TGCGCCAGCAGCCAACGGGGACAGCGGGGTATCCAAGAGACCCAGTACTTC
CASSQRGQRGIQETQYF
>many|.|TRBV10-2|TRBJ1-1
TGCGCCAGCAGTGTTGGTGGGACTGAAGCTTTCTTT
CASSVGGTEAFF
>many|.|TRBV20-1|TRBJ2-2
TGCAGTGCTACGGACAGCGGAGAAGGCGGGGAGCTGTTTTTT
CSATDSGEGGELFF
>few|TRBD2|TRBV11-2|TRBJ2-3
TGTGCCAGCAGCTTAGACGGCGGGAGGGCGGGCACAGATACGCAGTATTTT
CASSLDGGRAGTDTQYF
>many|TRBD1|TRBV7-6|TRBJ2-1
TGTGCCAGCAGCTCGGGGACAGGGCGGTACAATGAGCAGTTCTTC
CASSSGTGRYNEQFF
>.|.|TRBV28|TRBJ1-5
TGTGCCAGCAGGTCGTCAGTTAGCAATCAGCCCCAGCATTTT
CASRSSVSNQPQHF
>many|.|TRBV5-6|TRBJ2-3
TGTGCCAGCAGCTCCCTCGGCCGGGCAGATACGCAGTATTTT
CASSSLGRADTQYF
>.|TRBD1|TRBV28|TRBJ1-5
TGTGCCAGCAGAGATCCCGGGACAGGGGGACAGCCCCAGCATTTT
CASRDPGTGGQPQHF
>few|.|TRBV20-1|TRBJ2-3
TGCAGTGCTAGGGACTTATTACACCCCACAGATACGCAGTATTTT
CSARDLLHPTDTQYF
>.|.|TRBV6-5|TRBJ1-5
TGTGCCAGCAGTTACGTCAGTCCAAATCAGCCCCAGCATTTT
CASSYVSPNQPQHF
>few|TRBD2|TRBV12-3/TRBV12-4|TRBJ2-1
TGTGCCAGCAAGGGATGGGGTAGCGGGAAAAAATACAATGAGCAGTTCTTC
CASKGWGSGKKYNEQFF
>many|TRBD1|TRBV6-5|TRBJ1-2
TGTGCCAGCAGACGAGGACAGGCGTCCTATGGCTACACCTTC
CASRRGQASYGYTF
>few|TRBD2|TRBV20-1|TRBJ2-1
TGCAGTGCTGGGGGTAGCGGGAGCCCTACCGAAATGGATGAGCAGTTCTTC
CSAGGSGSPTEMDEQFF
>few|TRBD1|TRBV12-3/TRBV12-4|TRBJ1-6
TGTGCCAGTACCTGGGACAGGGATTCACCCCTCCACTTT
CASTWDRDSPLHF
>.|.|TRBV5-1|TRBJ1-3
TGCGCCAGCAGCTTGTGGGGGCCCAACTCTGGAAACACCATATATTTT
CASSLWGPNSGNTIYF
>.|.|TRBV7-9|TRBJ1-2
TGTGCCAGCAGCCTGACAGGCGGGAGCCTGGGCTACACCTTC
CASSLTGGSLGYTF
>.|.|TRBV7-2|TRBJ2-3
TGTGCCAGCAGCTTGAGGGGCCCCGCGGATACGCAGTATTTT
CASSLRGPADTQYF
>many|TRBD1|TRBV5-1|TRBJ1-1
TGCGCCAGCAGCTCGGGGACAGACACTGAAGCTTTCTTT
CASSSGTDTEAFF
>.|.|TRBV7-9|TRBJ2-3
TGTGCCAGCACCGGGGGGCAGGTCAGCACAGATACGCAGTATTTT
CASTGGQVSTDTQYF
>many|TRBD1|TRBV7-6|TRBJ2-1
TGTGCCAGCAGCGCGGACAGGAACAATGAGCAGTTCTTC
CASSADRNNEQFF
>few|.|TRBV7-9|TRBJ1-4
TGTGCCGGCGAGACAGGTTTGAGTGAAAAACTGTTTTTT
CAGETGLSEKLFF
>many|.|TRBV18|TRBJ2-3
TGTGCCAGCTCACCGAGCCTGGACAGCACAGATACGCAGTATTTT
CASSPSLDSTDTQYF
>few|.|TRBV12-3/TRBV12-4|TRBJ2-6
TGTGCCAGCAGTCCCTCGTGGGGGGCCAACGTCCTGACTTTC
CASSPSWGANVLTF
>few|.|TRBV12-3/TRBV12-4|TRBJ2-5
TGTGCCAGCAGTTTTACATCGAGGGAGGAGACCCAGTACTTC
CASSFTSREETQYF
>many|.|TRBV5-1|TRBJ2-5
TGTGCCAGCAGCTTTCAGGGCGAGACCCAGTACTTC
CASSFQGETQYF